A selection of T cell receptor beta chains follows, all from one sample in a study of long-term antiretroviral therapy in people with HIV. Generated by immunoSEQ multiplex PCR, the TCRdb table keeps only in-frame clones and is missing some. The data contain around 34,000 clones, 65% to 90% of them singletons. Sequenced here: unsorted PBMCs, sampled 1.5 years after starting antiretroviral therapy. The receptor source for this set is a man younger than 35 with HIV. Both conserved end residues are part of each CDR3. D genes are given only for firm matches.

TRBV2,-,CASSEVFGNEQYF
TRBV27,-,CASSETGMVWYEQYF
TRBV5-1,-,CASSSGPGNYEQYF
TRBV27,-,CASSWRVGAGEQYF
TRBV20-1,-,CSVPHPYEQYF
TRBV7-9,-,CASEVEQGTEYF
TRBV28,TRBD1,CASSRPGTGDEQFF
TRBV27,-,CASSLAPSYNEQFF
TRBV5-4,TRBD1,CASSHHRDRSSYEQYF
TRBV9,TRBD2,CASSATSGNYEQYF
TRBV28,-,CASSLYSTGGRSSGNTIYF
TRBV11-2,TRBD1,CASSLYRGLNQPQHF
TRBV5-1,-,CASSLGTGTNQPQHF
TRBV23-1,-,CASSLSCPGLGGTALFRGQYF
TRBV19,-,CASKGTLYGYTF
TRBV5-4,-,CASSSNLESLILGTDTQYF
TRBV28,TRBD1,CASTTGIQPQHF
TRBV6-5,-,CASSYPTGPPQHF
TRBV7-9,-,CASSSLGTEAFF
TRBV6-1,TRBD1,CASSGGQGVAETQYF
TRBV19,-,CASSILENTGELFF
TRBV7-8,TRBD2,CASSFLAGGHEQYF
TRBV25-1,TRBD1,CASSESGPGQGGDGYTF
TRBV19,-,CASSISEANYGYTF
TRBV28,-,CASSPDSTYEQYF
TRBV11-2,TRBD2,CASSLLAGGISEQYF
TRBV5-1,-,CASSKGVGNQPQHF
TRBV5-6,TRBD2,CASSPTGTSGRATDEQFF
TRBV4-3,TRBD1,CASSQDLGTGPDTQYF
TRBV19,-,CASKRDIGSSGANVLTF
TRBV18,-,CASSPSKGEQFF
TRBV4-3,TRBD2,CASSQGQREDGTDTQYF
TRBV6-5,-,CASSKGISQPQHF
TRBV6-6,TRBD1,CASHPGQGGGNQPQHF
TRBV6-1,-,CASSAGTVAYEQYF
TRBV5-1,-,CASSSTPEGAYEQYF
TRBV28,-,CATGSRAGELFF
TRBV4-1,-,CASSQGNGYEQYF
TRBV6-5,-,CASSYSQRAYEQYF
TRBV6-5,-,CASSYSIFLGGVLTF
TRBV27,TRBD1,CASSKGTGFPYEQYF
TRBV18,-,CASSPAGGSTYEQYF
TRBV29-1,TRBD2,CSGNPRTSGEQFF
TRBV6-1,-,CASSAIGQHGAFF
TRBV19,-,CASSAAAGAGQPQHF
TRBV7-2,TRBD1,CASSPDRGGELFF
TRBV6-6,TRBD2,CASSPTGGRGNTQYF
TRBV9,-,CASSVALVSYEQYF
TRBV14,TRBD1,CASSQENRGFDGYTF
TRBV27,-,CASSPSTLSSGANVLTF
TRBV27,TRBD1,CASSETGLGYEQYF
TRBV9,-,CASSVDLVPGNTIYF
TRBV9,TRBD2,CASSVGLAGAETQYF
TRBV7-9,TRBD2,CASSHTDDLAGGNEQFF
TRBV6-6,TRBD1,CASRTGTGETYEQYF
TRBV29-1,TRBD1,CSVRGGTGTSNEQFF
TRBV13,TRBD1,CASSLLRFGTGGALDGYTF
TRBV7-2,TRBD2,CASGWTSGRPAHTQYF
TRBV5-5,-,CASSPTRSSEAFF
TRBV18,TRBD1,CASSPGTGKLNTEAFF